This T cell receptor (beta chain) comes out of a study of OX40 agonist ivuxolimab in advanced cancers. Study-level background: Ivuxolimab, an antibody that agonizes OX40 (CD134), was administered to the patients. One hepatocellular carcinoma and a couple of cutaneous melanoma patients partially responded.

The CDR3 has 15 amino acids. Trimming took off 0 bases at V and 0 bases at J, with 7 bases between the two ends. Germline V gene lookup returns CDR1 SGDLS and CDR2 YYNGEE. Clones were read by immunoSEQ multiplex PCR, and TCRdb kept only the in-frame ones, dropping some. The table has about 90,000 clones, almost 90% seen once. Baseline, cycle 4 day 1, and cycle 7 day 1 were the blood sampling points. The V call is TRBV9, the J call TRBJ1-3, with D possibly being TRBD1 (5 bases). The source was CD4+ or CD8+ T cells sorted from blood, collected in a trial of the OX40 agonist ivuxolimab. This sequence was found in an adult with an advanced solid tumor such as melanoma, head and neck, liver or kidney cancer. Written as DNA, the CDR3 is TGTGCCAGCAGCGTAGGAGGGGACTCTGGAAACACCATATATTTT. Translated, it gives CASSVGGDSGNTIYF.